These 11 T cell receptor beta chains originate from one sample sequenced in a study of chemoradiotherapy in HPV16-positive cancers (dated by TCRdb to 2021 to 2024). Receptors were amplified or captured by the immunoSEQ multiplex PCR assay. This immuneACCESS table, as held by TCRdb, lists in-frame sequences with V and J called but not all clones. Of the missing ones, under half trace to an unresolved V gene in checked studies; the others have no known cause. The sample has tens of thousands of clones on record, 73% of them singletons. The ten largest account for roughly 2.6% of the sample. This material was obtained from a patient who underwent chemoradiotherapy. The receptors were sampled from a human donor with HPV-associated anogenital cancer.

V and J are TRBV2 and TRBJ1-4; D is undetermined. The CDR3 has 15 amino acids. Germline lookup yields CDR1 SNHLY and CDR2 FYNNEI. V was clipped by 8 bases and J by 0 bases, with 13 bases between them. The CDR3 reads CASRLRIATNEKLFF. CDR3 sequence (DNA): TGTGCCAGCCGCCTAAGAATTGCAACTAATGAAAAACTGTTTTTT.

This rearrangement joins TRBV5-6 to TRBJ2-2; possible D gene TRBD2, 5 bases. V lost 4 bases to trimming and J lost 4 bases, with 14 bases between them. Looked up from germline, CDR1 is SGHDT and CDR2 is YYEEEE. The CDR3 length is 15 residues. As DNA, the CDR3 is TGTGCCAGCAGCCCCGGACTGCGACCCACCGGGGAGCTGTTTTTT. Amino acid sequence: CASSPGLRPTGELFF.

The chain links TRBV10-3 to TRBJ2-1, with D possibly being TRBD2 (5 bases). Trimming pared 5 bases from V and 13 bases from J, leaving 27 bases between. Per the germline V gene, CDR1 is ENHRY and CDR2 is SYGVKD. This CDR3 spans 16 amino acids. In DNA form, the CDR3 reads TGTGCCATCAGTTCATTAACCGGCCGGGGAGTACCAGGTCAGTTCTTC. Protein sequence: CAISSLTGRGVPGQFF.

The sample holds a few counts of this clone. The chain employs TRBV30 and TRBJ2-1; 9 positions match TRBD1. This CDR3 has 15 amino acids. Germline loops: CDR1 GTSNPN, CDR2 SVGIG (reference sequence). Unmatched junction bases numbered 5, after V lost 0 bases and J lost 5 bases. In DNA, the CDR3 is TGTGCCTGGAGTGTTGGGACAGGGTTTGACAATGAGCAGTTCTTC. It specifies CAWSVGTGFDNEQFF.

The chain is built from TRBV5-1 and TRBJ2-7; 9 nucleotides match TRBD2. The CDR3 consists of 14 residues. The V and J ends lost 4 bases and 0 bases, in that order; junction bases with no gene match: 2. Germline CDR1 SGHRS, CDR2 YFSETQ. DNA of the CDR3: TGCGCCAGCAGCGCTAGCGGGGACTCCTACGAGCAGTACTTC. Amino acid sequence: CASSASGDSYEQYF.

V is TRBV5-6 and J is TRBJ2-1; D could derive from TRBD1 or TRBD2 (5 bases each). Germline values: CDR1 SGHDT, CDR2 YYEEEE. The CDR3 consists of 16 residues. V lost 6 bases and J 2 bases, leaving 18 bases between the germline ends. CDR3 DNA sequence: TGTGCCAGCACCCCACCGGGACCCCGGACCTACAATGAGCAGTTCTTC. Amino acid sequence: CASTPPGPRTYNEQFF.

The chain is built from TRBV19 and TRBJ2-5; no firm D call. V was pared by 3 bases and J by 4 bases, with 9 bases between. Germline loops: CDR1 LNHDA, CDR2 SQIVND (reference sequence). The CDR3 spans 13 residues. The CDR3 bases are TGTGCCAGTAGTATGTCTCCAATAGAGACCCAGTACTTC. Translated: CASSMSPIETQYF.

The rearrangement joins TRBV7-2 to TRBJ2-4; 7 bases align to TRBD2. The germline V gene encodes CDR1 SGHTA and CDR2 FQGNSA. Trimming took 4 bases from V and 6 from J; bases not matched to a gene: 6. The CDR3 extends over 14 amino acids. The CDR3 sequence: CASSSSSGGNIQYF. The CDR3 bases are TGTGCCAGCAGCTCATCCTCGGGGGGAAACATTCAGTACTTC.

The V and J genes are TRBV30 and TRBJ1-5, with a weak D call TRBD1 (6 bases). Trimming left V 0 bases short and J 6 bases short, with 15 bases between. Germline lookup yields CDR1 GTSNPN and CDR2 SVGIG (reference sequence). The length of the CDR3 is 15 residues. The CDR3 reads CAWSVQGGVGQPQHF. The DNA of the CDR3 is TGTGCCTGGAGTGTACAGGGAGGGGTGGGTCAGCCCCAGCATTTT. The full variable domain, with the rest looked up from reference TRBV30 and TRBJ1-5, is SQTIHQWPATLVQPVGSPLSLECTVEGTSNPNLYWYRQAAGRGLQLLFYSVGIGQISSEVPQNLSASRPQDRQFILSSKKLLLSDSGFYLCAWSVQGGVGQPQHFGDGTRLSIL.

This sequence joins TRBV6-1 and TRBJ1-2, with D unresolved. Trimming stripped 2 bases from V and 0 bases from J, with 10 bases between. The germline V gene encodes CDR1 MNHNS and CDR2 SASEGT. CDR3 length: 15 amino acids. CDR3 bases: TGTGCCAGCAGTGAACTTACCGGCCCTAACTATGGCTACACCTTC. Translating gives CASSELTGPNYGYTF.

This chain's CDR3 is CASSVGGVNTEAFF. The DNA for the CDR3 is TGTGCCAGCAGTGTGGGGGGCGTGAACACTGAAGCTTTCTTT. The V gene is TRBV28, the J gene TRBJ1-1; tentatively, D is TRBD1 (6 bases). V was clipped by 5 bases and J by 0 bases, with 10 bases between them. This CDR3 has 14 amino acids. CDR1 MDHEN and CDR2 SYDVKM come from the germline V gene.